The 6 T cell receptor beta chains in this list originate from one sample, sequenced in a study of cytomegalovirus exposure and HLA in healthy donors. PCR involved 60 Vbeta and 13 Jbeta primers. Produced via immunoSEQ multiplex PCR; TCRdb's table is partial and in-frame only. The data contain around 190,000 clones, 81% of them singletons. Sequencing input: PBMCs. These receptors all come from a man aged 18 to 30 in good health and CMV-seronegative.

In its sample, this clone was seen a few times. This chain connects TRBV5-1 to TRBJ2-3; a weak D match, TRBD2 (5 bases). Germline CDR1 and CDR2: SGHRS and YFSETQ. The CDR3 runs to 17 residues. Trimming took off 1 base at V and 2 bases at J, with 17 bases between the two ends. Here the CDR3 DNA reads TGCGCCAGCAGCTTGACCCTTGGACTGAGAGACACAGATACGCAGTATTTT. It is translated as CASSLTLGLRDTDTQYF.

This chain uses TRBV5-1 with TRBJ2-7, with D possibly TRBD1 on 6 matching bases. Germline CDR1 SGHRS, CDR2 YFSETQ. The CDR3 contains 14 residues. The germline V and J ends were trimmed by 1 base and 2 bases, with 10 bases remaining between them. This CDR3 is CASSLWQGTYEQYF. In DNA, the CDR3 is TGCGCCAGCAGCTTGTGGCAGGGGACCTACGAGCAGTACTTC.

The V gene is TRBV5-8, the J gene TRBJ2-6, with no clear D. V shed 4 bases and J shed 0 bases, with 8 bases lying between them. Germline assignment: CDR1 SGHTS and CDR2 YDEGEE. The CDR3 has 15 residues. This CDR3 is CASSLYISGANVLTF. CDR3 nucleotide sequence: TGTGCCAGCAGCCTTTACATCTCTGGGGCCAACGTCCTGACTTTC. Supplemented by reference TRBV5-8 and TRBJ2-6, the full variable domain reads EAGVTQSPTHLIKTRGQQATLRCSPISGHTSVYWYQQALGLGLQFLLWYDEGEERNRGNFPPRFSGRQFPNYSSELNVNALELEDSALYLCASSLYISGANVLTFGAGSRLTVL.

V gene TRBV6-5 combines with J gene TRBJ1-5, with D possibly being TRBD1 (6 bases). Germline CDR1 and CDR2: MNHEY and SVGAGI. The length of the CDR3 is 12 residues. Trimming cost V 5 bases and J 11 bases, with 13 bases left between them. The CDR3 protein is CASSPPQGSQHF. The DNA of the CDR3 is TGTGCCAGCAGTCCACCACAGGGTTCCCAGCATTTT.

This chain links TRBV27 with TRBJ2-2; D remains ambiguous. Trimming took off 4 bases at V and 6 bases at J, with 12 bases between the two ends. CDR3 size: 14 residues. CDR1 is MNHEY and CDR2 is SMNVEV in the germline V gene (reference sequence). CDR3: CASSYRPRAGELFF. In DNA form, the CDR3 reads TGTGCCAGCAGTTACCGACCCCGGGCCGGGGAGCTGTTTTTT.

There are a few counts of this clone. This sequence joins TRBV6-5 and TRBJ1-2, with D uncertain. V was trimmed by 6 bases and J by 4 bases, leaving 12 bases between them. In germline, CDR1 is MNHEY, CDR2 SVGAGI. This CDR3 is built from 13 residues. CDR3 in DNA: TGTGCCAGCAGCCCGACTAAGACCTATGGCTACACCTTC. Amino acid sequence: CASSPTKTYGYTF.